These 5 T cell receptor beta chains were sequenced from one sample in a study of T cells in Graves' hyperthyroidism and ophthalmopathy (dated by TCRdb to between 2018 and 2021). The library was obtained by multiplex PCR. Data came from an Illumina HiSeq 2000. The TCR beta CDR3 regions were amplified from RNA transcripts. A first-round RT-PCR of the TCR CDR3 used the HTBI primer set with the Qiagen OneStep RT-PCR kit. The public sequencing data were trimmed at Q25 with fastp and processed into clonotypes with MiXCR by TCRdb, which kept only in-frame beta chains. Each CDR3 protein appears once, grouped with its most common genes and DNA. This sample holds about 610,000 distinct CDR3 sequences; approximately 16% were observed only once. The ten largest clonotypes hold roughly 3.3% of the sample. Sequences were obtained from blood. Source of these receptors: a woman between 40 and 55 years old with Graves' ophthalmopathy.

About this clonotype: A much bigger clone sits one base away, suggesting this may be a read error. The chain combines TRBV20-1 with TRBJ2-3; 11 bases align to TRBD2. CDR1 is DFQATT and CDR2 is SNEGSKA in the germline V gene (reference sequence). The CDR3 extends over 16 amino acids. Trimming took 6 bases from V and 4 from J; bases not matched to a gene: 12. Here the CDR3 DNA reads TGCAGTGCCGCTGGGGCTAGCGGGGGGAGCGCAGATACGCAGTATTTT. This codes for CSAAGASGGSADTQYF.

This clonotype turned up a few times. The chain carries TRBV5-1 and TRBJ1-6; TRBD1 agrees at 10 bases. The CDR3 has 15 residues. The germline V gene has CDR1 SGHRS and CDR2 YFSETQ. After removal of 4 bases from V and 4 bases from J, the junction contained 2 bases not matched to a gene. The CDR3 nucleotides are TGCGCCAGCAGCACGGACAGGGGGTATAATTCACCCCTCCACTTT. Encoded protein: CASSTDRGYNSPLHF.

This clonotype appeared many times. The V call is TRBV20-1, the J call TRBJ2-5; TRBD2 aligns across 11 bases. Germline V lookup: CDR1 DFQATT, CDR2 SNEGSKA (reference sequence). V lost 3 bases to trimming and J lost 3 bases; unmatched junction nucleotides: 12. The CDR3 length is 17 residues. The CDR3 DNA follows: TGCAGTGCTAGGCCTAAACTAGCGGGGGTGGTAAAAGAGACCCAGTACTTC. Encoded protein: CSARPKLAGVVKETQYF.

The chain links TRBV2 to TRBJ2-7; unclear D gene. Germline assignment: CDR1 SNHLY and CDR2 FYNNEI. CDR3 size: 11 residues. V lost 10 bases and J 3 bases, leaving 10 bases between the germline ends. The CDR3 loop is CATGGLYEQYF. CDR3 DNA sequence: TGTGCCACCGGTGGCCTCTACGAGCAGTACTTC.

At least ten counts were recorded for this clonotype. V usage is TRBV5-1 and J usage is TRBJ1-1; D is uncertain. Germline V gene data show CDR1 as SGHRS and CDR2 as YFSETQ. V was clipped by 6 bases and J by 1 base, with 10 bases between them. This CDR3 contains 13 residues. CDR3 loop: CASKQPGNTEAFF. CDR3 nucleotides: TGCGCCAGCAAGCAGCCAGGGAACACTGAAGCTTTCTTT.